This note documents a single TCR beta chain sequence. Its antigen is unidentified. Then a second PCR, running about 6 to 12 cycles, was carried out with a sample-barcoded 5' primer and a J-beta primer mix. Each CDR3 protein gets one entry after TCRdb re-called the 5' RACE reads with MiXCR. The data contain approximately 850,000 distinct CDR3 sequences, roughly 44% of them singletons. This record belongs to a study of blood T cells in healthy people across ages. The CDR3 is 13 residues long. V was clipped by 5 bases and J by 4 bases, with 10 bases between them. Germline V gene data show CDR1 as MNHEY and CDR2 as SMNVEV (reference sequence). Study results and caveats: Significant beta diversity loss was already apparent by age approximately 38, declining roughly linearly.

The chain is built from TRBV27 and TRBJ2-3; no reliable D call. The sequence derives from a man aged 55 to 70 in good health. Sequencing was carried out using blood. CDR3 residues: CASSVTAADTQYF. The DNA of the CDR3 is TGTGCCAGCAGTGTTACGGCAGCAGATACGCAGTATTTT.